This T cell receptor beta chain is from a study of early T cells in non-severe SARS-CoV-2 infection listed by TCRdb under 2021. Study-wide context: TCR sequencing used bulk RNA from unsorted whole blood, so alpha and beta chains could not be paired. The paper's findings and limits, for the study overall: VDJdb matching was skewed toward anti-spike CD8 responses and likely underestimated virus-specific expansions by missing private and CD4 specificities.

V gives up 2 bases and J gives up 2 bases, and the segment between their germline ends measures 16 bases. The germline V gene sets CDR1 to SGHVS and CDR2 to FQNEAQ. The CDR3 holds 17 amino acids from the cysteine to the phenylalanine. The sequence is cut down to CDR3 DNA, 51 bases in frame from base 1. Note on this clonotype: Its antigen remains unidentified. No per-base quality is available; no much larger clone lies one base away.

Library construction relied on 5' RACE. These reads were obtained on a NextSeq 500. To correct for sequencing error and PCR bias, the TCR library protocol tagged individual cDNA molecules with unique molecular identifiers. TCR alpha and beta chains were both sequenced, and the abundances of alpha and beta sequences in each sample were closely correlated with each other. Per the original workflow: Decombinator V4 was used to perform V gene, J gene and CDR3 annotation of TCR sequences. TCRs were defined as expanded if a significant change between any two time points was detected under a Poisson model with p below 0.0001. TCR abundances were normalised to the total number of TCRs sequenced per sample and were expressed as counts per million. TRAV1-2 paired with TRAJ12, TRAJ20 or TRAJ33 defined MAIT TCRs, while TRAV10 paired with TRAJ18 defined iNKT TCRs. VDJdb, accessed 1 November 2021, was searched for CMV, EBV and SARS-CoV-2 annotated TCRs, excluding TCRs annotated for multiple antigens. Using fastp trimming at Q25 and MiXCR clonotype assembly, TCRdb reanalyzed the public sequencing data and kept in-frame beta chains. Identical CDR3 proteins give one entry, which carries the most common genes and DNA. For this entry, the V and J calls and clone size follow TCRdb and not the study's own pipeline. For this sample there are 65,000 to 90,000 distinct CDR3 sequences; around 12% appear just once. The ten largest clones take up approximately 4.5% of the sample.

Set within a cohort of healthcare workers in London, UK, this nested case-control study involved weekly PCR testing of nasopharyngeal swabs along with blood sampling. Healthcare workers were recruited during the week of the UK lockdown, between 23 and 31 March 2020, and followed weekly for up to about 15 weeks. This receptor chain uses TRBV7-8 and TRBJ1-5; a tentative D match to TRBD1 spans 6 bases. The sample consisted of whole blood. This TCR was recovered from an adult who was a healthcare worker with PCR-confirmed SARS-CoV-2 infection or an uninfected control (not recorded which). Here is the DNA: TGTGCCAGCAGCTTACGTCCCAGGACAGTGGGCAATCAGCCCCAGCATTTT. Translated, this gives CASSLRPRTVGNQPQHF.